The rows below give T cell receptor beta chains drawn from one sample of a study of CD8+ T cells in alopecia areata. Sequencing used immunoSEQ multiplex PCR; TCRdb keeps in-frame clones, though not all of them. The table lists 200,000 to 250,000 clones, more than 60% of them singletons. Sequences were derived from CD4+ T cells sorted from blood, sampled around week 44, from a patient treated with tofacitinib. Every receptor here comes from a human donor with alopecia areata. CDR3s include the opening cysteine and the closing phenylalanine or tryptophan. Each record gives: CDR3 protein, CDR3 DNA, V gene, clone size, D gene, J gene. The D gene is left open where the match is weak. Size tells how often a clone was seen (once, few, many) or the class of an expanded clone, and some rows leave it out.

CDR3 protein: CSVATNRGNEQYF; CDR3 DNA: TGCAGCGTTGCAACCAACAGGGGGAACGAGCAGTACTTC; V gene: TRBV29-1; clone size: few; D gene: TRBD1; J gene: TRBJ2-7
CDR3 protein: CASSLSSRTTNYGYTF; CDR3 DNA: TGTGCCAGCAGTTTATCTTCACGGACCACAAACTATGGCTACACCTTC; V gene: TRBV27; clone size: .; D gene: .; J gene: TRBJ1-2
CDR3 protein: CSVEDRGVGYTF; CDR3 DNA: TGCAGCGTTGAGGACAGGGGAGTGGGCTACACCTTC; V gene: TRBV29-1; clone size: .; D gene: TRBD1; J gene: TRBJ1-2
CDR3 protein: CSVGWETQYF; CDR3 DNA: TGCAGCGTTGGGTGGGAGACCCAGTACTTC; V gene: TRBV29-1; clone size: few; D gene: .; J gene: TRBJ2-5
CDR3 protein: CAISESGQGTEAFF; CDR3 DNA: TGTGCCATCAGTGAGTCGGGACAGGGGACTGAAGCTTTCTTT; V gene: TRBV10-3; clone size: .; D gene: TRBD1; J gene: TRBJ1-1
CDR3 protein: CASSVRGDTDTQYF; CDR3 DNA: TGTGCCAGCAGCGTAAGGGGGGACACAGATACGCAGTATTTT; V gene: TRBV9; clone size: few; D gene: .; J gene: TRBJ2-3
CDR3 protein: CASSVGSATGELFF; CDR3 DNA: TGTGCCAGCAGCGTAGGGTCTGCGACCGGGGAGCTGTTTTTT; V gene: TRBV9; clone size: few; D gene: .; J gene: TRBJ2-2
CDR3 protein: CASSLQGASYEQYF; CDR3 DNA: TGCGCCAGCAGCTTGCAGGGGGCCTCCTACGAGCAGTACTTC; V gene: TRBV5-1; clone size: .; D gene: TRBD1; J gene: TRBJ2-7
CDR3 protein: CASSVEEGAYGYTF; CDR3 DNA: TGTGCCAGCAGCGTAGAGGAGGGGGCCTATGGCTACACCTTC; V gene: TRBV9; clone size: .; D gene: TRBD1; J gene: TRBJ1-2
CDR3 protein: CASSGTEVYGYTF; CDR3 DNA: TGCGCCAGCAGCGGCACCGAGGTCTATGGCTACACCTTC; V gene: TRBV5-1; clone size: .; D gene: .; J gene: TRBJ1-2
CDR3 protein: CASSSRGNSPLHF; CDR3 DNA: TGTGCCAGCTCCAGCAGGGGCAATTCACCCCTCCACTTT; V gene: TRBV25-1; clone size: .; D gene: .; J gene: TRBJ1-6
CDR3 protein: CSVDPGNTGELFF; CDR3 DNA: TGCAGCGTTGATCCAGGGAACACCGGGGAGCTGTTTTTT; V gene: TRBV29-1; clone size: few; D gene: .; J gene: TRBJ2-2
CDR3 protein: CASSQDPRGYETQYF; CDR3 DNA: TGTGCCAGCAGCCAAGATCCCCGGGGATACGAGACCCAGTACTTC; V gene: TRBV4-2; clone size: .; D gene: .; J gene: TRBJ2-5
CDR3 protein: CASSNRDRDSNTIYF; CDR3 DNA: TGTGCCAGCTCGAACCGGGACAGGGATTCGAACACCATATATTTT; V gene: TRBV18; clone size: .; D gene: TRBD1; J gene: TRBJ1-3
CDR3 protein: CASSWGVEEKLFF; CDR3 DNA: TGTGCCAGCAGCTGGGGCGTCGAGGAAAAACTGTTTTTT; V gene: TRBV11-3; clone size: .; D gene: .; J gene: TRBJ1-4
CDR3 protein: CASSPQGTWVNTGELFF; CDR3 DNA: TGCGCCAGCAGCCCACAGGGGACGTGGGTCAACACCGGGGAGCTGTTTTTT; V gene: TRBV5-1; clone size: .; D gene: TRBD1; J gene: TRBJ2-2
CDR3 protein: CASSLGTGQGYEQYF; CDR3 DNA: TGTGCCAGCAGCTTAGGGACAGGGCAGGGCTACGAGCAGTACTTC; V gene: TRBV7-2; clone size: few; D gene: TRBD1; J gene: TRBJ2-7
CDR3 protein: CASSIDLGTVNSPLHF; CDR3 DNA: TGTGCCAGTAGTATAGATCTTGGGACAGTCAATTCACCCCTCCACTTT; V gene: TRBV19; clone size: .; D gene: TRBD1; J gene: TRBJ1-6
CDR3 protein: CASNNRGSYEQYF; CDR3 DNA: TGTGCCAGCAATAACAGGGGTTCCTACGAGCAGTACTTC; V gene: TRBV6-6; clone size: .; D gene: TRBD1; J gene: TRBJ2-7
CDR3 protein: CAWSGRLTDTQYF; CDR3 DNA: TGTGCCTGGAGCGGCAGACTAACAGATACGCAGTATTTT; V gene: TRBV30; clone size: .; D gene: .; J gene: TRBJ2-3
CDR3 protein: CSVGIAGGLQETQYF; CDR3 DNA: TGCAGCGTGGGGATAGCGGGGGGTCTGCAAGAGACCCAGTACTTC; V gene: TRBV29-1; clone size: few; D gene: TRBD2; J gene: TRBJ2-5
CDR3 protein: CASSLEDGRSEAFF; CDR3 DNA: TGTGCCAGCAGCTTGGAAGATGGTAGATCTGAAGCTTTCTTT; V gene: TRBV11-2; clone size: .; D gene: .; J gene: TRBJ1-1
CDR3 protein: CASSFRLKDIQYF; CDR3 DNA: TGTGCCAGCAGTTTCCGACTAAAGGACATTCAGTACTTC; V gene: TRBV27; clone size: once; D gene: .; J gene: TRBJ2-4
CDR3 protein: CSSSGWGANEQFF; CDR3 DNA: TGCAGCTCGAGTGGTTGGGGGGCCAATGAGCAGTTCTTC; V gene: TRBV29-1; clone size: few; D gene: .; J gene: TRBJ2-1
CDR3 protein: CAWSVWGPAKYEQYF; CDR3 DNA: TGTGCCTGGAGTGTTTGGGGTCCCGCCAAATACGAGCAGTACTTC; V gene: TRBV30; clone size: .; D gene: .; J gene: TRBJ2-7
CDR3 protein: CASSKGQGASSGNTIYF; CDR3 DNA: TGTGCCAGCAGCAAAGGACAGGGGGCTTCTTCTGGAAACACCATATATTTT; V gene: TRBV27; clone size: .; D gene: TRBD1; J gene: TRBJ1-3
CDR3 protein: CASSAPGQSSYEQYF; CDR3 DNA: TGTGCCAGCAGTGCCCCGGGACAGAGCTCCTACGAGCAGTACTTC; V gene: TRBV25-1; clone size: .; D gene: TRBD1; J gene: TRBJ2-7
CDR3 protein: CASSLGHANSPLHF; CDR3 DNA: TGTGCCAGCAGCCTGGGACACGCCAATTCACCCCTCCACTTT; V gene: TRBV7-3; clone size: .; D gene: .; J gene: TRBJ1-6
CDR3 protein: CASRQGIGNQPQHF; CDR3 DNA: TGTGCCAGCAGACAGGGTATAGGCAATCAGCCCCAGCATTTT; V gene: TRBV2; clone size: few; D gene: .; J gene: TRBJ1-5
CDR3 protein: CASNPGLVGTQYF; CDR3 DNA: TGTGCCAGCAACCCGGGACTAGTAGGGACCCAGTACTTC; V gene: TRBV7-2; clone size: .; D gene: TRBD2; J gene: TRBJ2-5
CDR3 protein: CASSLMFQETQYF; CDR3 DNA: TGTGCCAGCAGCTTAATGTTTCAAGAGACCCAGTACTTC; V gene: TRBV11-2; clone size: .; D gene: .; J gene: TRBJ2-5
CDR3 protein: CASSARGYYGYTF; CDR3 DNA: TGTGCCAGCAGTGCCCGGGGCTACTATGGCTACACCTTC; V gene: TRBV25-1; clone size: once; D gene: .; J gene: TRBJ1-2
CDR3 protein: CASSSRGSTDTQYF; CDR3 DNA: TGTGCCAGCAGCTCGCGGGGTTCCACAGATACGCAGTATTTT; V gene: TRBV7-2; clone size: few; D gene: .; J gene: TRBJ2-3
CDR3 protein: CSVDRTGELFF; CDR3 DNA: TGCAGCGTTGATCGCACCGGGGAGCTGTTTTTT; V gene: TRBV29-1; clone size: .; D gene: .; J gene: TRBJ2-2
CDR3 protein: CASSLVVHGASSYEQYF; CDR3 DNA: TGTGCCAGCAGCTTAGTAGTCCACGGGGCCTCCTCCTACGAGCAGTACTTC; V gene: TRBV7-2; clone size: few; D gene: .; J gene: TRBJ2-7
CDR3 protein: CSVRLETDTQYF; CDR3 DNA: TGCAGCGTCCGTCTGGAGACAGATACGCAGTATTTT; V gene: TRBV29-1; clone size: few; D gene: .; J gene: TRBJ2-3
CDR3 protein: CASSQDMGGGDEQYF; CDR3 DNA: TGCGCCAGCAGCCAAGATATGGGGGGCGGAGACGAGCAGTACTTC; V gene: TRBV4-3; clone size: .; D gene: .; J gene: TRBJ2-7
CDR3 protein: CSVGQSEQFF; CDR3 DNA: TGCAGCGTTGGACAGAGTGAGCAGTTCTTC; V gene: TRBV29-1; clone size: few; D gene: .; J gene: TRBJ2-1
CDR3 protein: CASRSSGTAGELFF; CDR3 DNA: TGTGCCAGCAGATCGTCGGGGACCGCCGGGGAGCTGTTTTTT; V gene: TRBV7-9; clone size: once; D gene: .; J gene: TRBJ2-2
CDR3 protein: CASSLPDQPQHF; CDR3 DNA: TGTGCCAGCAGCTTACCAGATCAGCCCCAGCATTTT; V gene: TRBV7-8; clone size: .; D gene: .; J gene: TRBJ1-5
CDR3 protein: CASSIDTTLTEAFF; CDR3 DNA: TGTGCCAGCAGCATAGACACAACCTTGACTGAAGCTTTCTTT; V gene: TRBV7-2; clone size: few; D gene: .; J gene: TRBJ1-1